Included here is one T cell receptor (beta chain) sequence, with context. Antigen: not known. The sample belongs to a study of shared clonotypes between healthy human individuals. Background on the study: Every donor yielded three CD4 naive, three CD4 memory, two CD8 naive and one CD8 memory plate.

Sequencing was performed with immunoSEQ multiplex PCR; in TCRdb, only in-frame clones are kept and a portion is missing. Of around 1.4 million clones listed, around 98.5% are singletons. Germline V gene lookup returns CDR1 SQVTM and CDR2 ANQGSEA. CDR3 length: 13 amino acids. After removal of 5 bases from V and 2 bases from J, the junction contained 3 bases not matched to a gene. Donors were Caucasian adults residing in Nashville, Tennessee, USA. Study-level results: Rarefaction exposed incomplete sorted-subset sequencing despite large depth.

The sequence was obtained from a man aged 25 to 40 in good health. The specimen sequenced was naive CD4+ T cells sorted from blood. Indicated subset: CD45RA+ positively selected. This rearrangement joins TRBV29-1 to TRBJ2-3, with 8 bases matching TRBD2. This CDR3 reads CSVQRETTDTQYF. The CDR3 nucleotides read TGCAGCGTTCAGCGGGAGACCACAGATACGCAGTATTTT.